One TCR beta chain is described in this entry. What it recognizes is unknown. The sample comes from a study of identical twins. MiXCR was run by TCRdb on the 5' RACE reads, yielding one entry per CDR3 protein. Seen here are just under 650,000 distinct CDR3 sequences, 7% to 7.5% observed once, and the top ten hold roughly 1.6%. V was trimmed by 7 bases and J by 6 bases, leaving 9 bases between them. Germline V gene sequence: CDR1 MNHEY, CDR2 SVGAGI. CDR3 length: 11 amino acids. Findings and limits, study-wide: The study based its conclusions on cross-sectional statistical analysis and did not follow the same donors.

These same data were also listed under a study on yellow fever vaccine responses in identical twins.

Sequencing was done on a sample of PBMCs. The TCR comes from a woman aged 18-30 years in good health. The chain recombines TRBV6-5 with TRBJ2-5; unclear D gene. As DNA, the CDR3 is TGTGCCAGCACTATGGGAAAGACCCAGTACTTC. Translated, it gives CASTMGKTQYF.